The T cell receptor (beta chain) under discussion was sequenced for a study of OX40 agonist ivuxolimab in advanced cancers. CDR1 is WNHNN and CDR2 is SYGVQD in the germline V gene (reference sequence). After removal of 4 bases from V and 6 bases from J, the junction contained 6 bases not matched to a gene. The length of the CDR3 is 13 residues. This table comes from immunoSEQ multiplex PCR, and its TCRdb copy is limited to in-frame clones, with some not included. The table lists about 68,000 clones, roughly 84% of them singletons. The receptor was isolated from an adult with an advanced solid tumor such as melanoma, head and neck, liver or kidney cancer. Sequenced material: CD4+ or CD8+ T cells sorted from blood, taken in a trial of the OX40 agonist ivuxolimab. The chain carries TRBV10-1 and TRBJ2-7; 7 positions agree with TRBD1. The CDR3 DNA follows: TGCGCCAGCAGTGTGAACAGGGGAACCGAGCAGTACTTC. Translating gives CASSVNRGTEQYF.